These T cell receptor beta chains were read from a single sample in a study of T cell repertoires in cytomegalovirus infection. TCRdb recomputed calls from the reads with MiXCR, one row per CDR3 protein. This sample has approximately 180,000 distinct CDR3 sequences, with roughly 9% found just once. Sample: PBMCs. Receptors originate from a human donor in good health (CMV status not recorded). Some clones in this sample may be carry-over from other donors' samples. Both conserved end residues are part of each CDR3. The order of the fields is CDR3 protein, CDR3 DNA, V gene, J gene, D gene, clone size. A D gene is named only where the DNA matches it firmly. Clone size is not always given. Where it is, it says once, few, many or a class for expanded clones.

CASSLRGGAGANEQFF	TGTGCCAGCAGCTTGCGCGGGGGGGCCGGGGCCAATGAGCAGTTCTTC	TRBV5-4	TRBJ2-1	TRBD2	NA
CSARDTSPSDAQPQHF	TGCAGTGCTAGAGATACCTCCCCCTCCGACGCACAGCCCCAGCATTTT	TRBV20-1	TRBJ1-5	NA	NA
CASSFLRDMETQYF	TGTGCCAGCAGTTTCCTCCGGGACATGGAGACCCAGTACTTC	TRBV28	TRBJ2-5	NA	many
CAIQVGGAYEQYF	TGTGCCATCCAGGTAGGGGGGGCCTACGAGCAGTACTTC	TRBV10-3	TRBJ2-7	NA	few
CASTSPGQGYFGYTF	TGTGCCAGTACCTCCCCGGGACAGGGGTATTTTGGCTACACCTTC	TRBV12-3/TRBV12-4	TRBJ1-2	TRBD1	many
CASSDGFNTEAFF	TGTGCCAGCAGTGACGGCTTTAACACTGAAGCTTTCTTT	TRBV6-1	TRBJ1-1	NA	many
CASSLRVTYEQYF	TGTGCCAGCAGCTTAAGGGTTACCTACGAGCAGTACTTC	TRBV7-2	TRBJ2-7	NA	many
CASTNPGQGFVQPQHF	TGTGCCAGCACGAACCCGGGACAGGGGTTTGTGCAGCCCCAGCATTTT	TRBV28	TRBJ1-5	TRBD1	few
CASSVDWTPYNEQFF	TGTGCCAGCAGCGTCGACTGGACCCCCTACAATGAGCAGTTCTTC	TRBV25-1	TRBJ2-1	NA	NA
CASSLVATQYF	TGTGCCAGCAGCTTAGTAGCTACGCAGTATTTT	TRBV7-2	TRBJ2-3	NA	many
CASSSATGQVSQYF	TGTGCCAGCAGCTCGGCGACTGGGCAGGTGTCCCAGTACTTC	TRBV7-3	TRBJ2-5	NA	many
CASSLGAGDSYEQYF	TGTGCCAGCAGCTTAGGGGCGGGAGATTCCTACGAGCAGTACTTC	TRBV7-6	TRBJ2-7	TRBD2	many
CASRSGSNTEAFF	TGTGCCAGCAGGTCAGGATCGAACACTGAAGCTTTCTTT	TRBV28	TRBJ1-1	NA	NA
CSAGGGNTEAFF	TGCAGTGCAGGCGGGGGGAACACTGAAGCTTTCTTT	TRBV20-1	TRBJ1-1	NA	many
CASSLSVGAPYEQYF	TGTGCCAGCAGCTTATCGGTGGGAGCTCCCTACGAGCAGTACTTC	TRBV7-3	TRBJ2-7	NA	many
CASRQGPGRNEQFF	TGTGCCAGCAGACAAGGGCCCGGGAGGAATGAGCAGTTCTTC	TRBV7-9	TRBJ2-1	TRBD2	few
CSAIGLNLYEQYF	TGCAGTGCTATCGGACTAAACCTCTACGAGCAGTACTTC	TRBV20-1	TRBJ2-7	NA	NA
CASSLVGGVRRNYGYTF	TGTGCCAGCAGCTTAGTAGGCGGGGTCAGAAGGAACTATGGCTACACCTTC	TRBV7-2	TRBJ1-2	NA	many
CASSTDRDQPQHF	TGTGCCAGCAGTACCGACAGGGATCAGCCCCAGCATTTT	TRBV2	TRBJ1-5	TRBD1	NA
CASSYGANYGYTF	TGTGCCAGCAGTTACGGCGCTAACTATGGCTACACCTTC	TRBV6-2/TRBV6-3	TRBJ1-2	NA	few
CASSLGGGDQPQHF	TGTGCCAGCAGTCTGGGAGGTGGGGATCAGCCCCAGCATTTT	TRBV12-3/TRBV12-4	TRBJ1-5	NA	many
CASSQGLAPRTSTDTQYF	TGTGCCAGCAGCCAGGGACTAGCTCCTCGAACGAGCACAGATACGCAGTATTTT	TRBV7-2	TRBJ2-3	TRBD2	many
CASSVRLNYGYTF	TGTGCCAGCAGTGTAAGGCTGAACTATGGCTACACCTTC	TRBV2	TRBJ1-2	NA	NA
CASSLAGFGAGNGELFF	TGTGCCAGCAGCTTAGCTGGATTCGGGGCCGGGAACGGGGAGCTGTTTTTT	TRBV7-2	TRBJ2-2	NA	many
CASSEGFFVGSPLHF	TGTGCCAGCTCAGAGGGTTTTTTTGTGGGTTCACCCCTCCACTTT	TRBV18	TRBJ1-6	NA	NA
CASSAKNNEQFF	TGTGCCAGCAGTGCCAAAAACAATGAGCAGTTCTTC	TRBV6-2/TRBV6-3	TRBJ2-1	NA	NA
CAISDSTSGVYNEQFF	TGTGCCATCAGTGATTCGACTAGCGGGGTCTACAATGAGCAGTTCTTC	TRBV10-3	TRBJ2-1	TRBD2	NA
CSVLGLPTDTQYF	TGCAGCGTCCTGGGACTACCCACAGATACGCAGTATTTT	TRBV29-1	TRBJ2-3	TRBD2	many
CASSLDRQGADTEAFF	TGTGCCAGCAGCTTAGATCGTCAGGGGGCGGACACTGAAGCTTTCTTT	TRBV11-3	TRBJ1-1	TRBD1	few
CASSDRGITEAFF	TGCGCCAGCAGTGATCGGGGCATCACTGAAGCTTTCTTT	TRBV10-1	TRBJ1-1	NA	NA
CASAGQGLSGVLNTEAFF	TGTGCCAGCGCGGGACAGGGGCTTTCGGGGGTCCTGAACACTGAAGCTTTCTTT	TRBV27	TRBJ1-1	TRBD1	many
CASSQFYSGTGGSYEQYF	TGTGCCAGCAGCCAGTTTTATTCCGGGACAGGGGGCAGTTACGAGCAGTACTTC	TRBV3-1	TRBJ2-7	TRBD1	NA
CASSSVRQGLGNTIYF	TGTGCCAGCAGTTCCGTCCGACAGGGCTTGGGAAACACCATATATTTT	TRBV28	TRBJ1-3	TRBD1	many
CASSLTGRDIQYF	TGTGCCAGCAGTTTAACAGGACGAGACATTCAGTACTTC	TRBV6-2/TRBV6-3	TRBJ2-4	NA	many
CASSRPTNEKLFF	TGCGCCAGCAGCCGTCCAACTAATGAAAAACTGTTTTTT	TRBV4-3	TRBJ1-4	NA	many
CASRPGPAPGGMNTEAFF	TGTGCCAGCAGACCCGGACCCGCACCCGGAGGGATGAACACTGAAGCTTTCTTT	TRBV7-8	TRBJ1-1	NA	many